The T cell receptor beta chain under discussion was sequenced for a study of T cell responses to AZD1222 COVID-19 vaccine. Overall study results and limits: Nearly half of unique spike-specific TCRs reportedly avoided B.1.351 and B.1.1.7 mutated regions. Vaccine-related CD4 TCRs covered spike, predominating at 160-218 and 743-854. The donor group comprised mostly white British people and more females; the analysis possibly underestimated clonal diversity. Receipt of two AZD1222 doses was followed by a rise in Spike-specific TCR breadth and depth.

Worth noting for this clone: The antigen remains unidentified.

CDR1 SGHTA and CDR2 FQGTGA come from the germline V gene. CDR3 length: 14 residues. Trimming stripped 2 bases from V and 1 base from J, with 8 bases between. Generated by immunoSEQ multiplex PCR, the TCRdb table keeps only in-frame clones and is missing some. The data show around 78,000 clones, about 90% seen once. The sequence came from an adult who received the AZD1222 COVID-19 vaccine. Sequenced material: peripheral blood, taken 28 days after the second AZD1222 dose. The chain is built from TRBV7-3 and TRBJ2-5; tentative D call: TRBD2 (6 bases). CDR3: CASSLVGGQETQYF. The CDR3 nucleotides are TGTGCCAGCAGCTTAGTGGGGGGCCAAGAGACCCAGTACTTC.